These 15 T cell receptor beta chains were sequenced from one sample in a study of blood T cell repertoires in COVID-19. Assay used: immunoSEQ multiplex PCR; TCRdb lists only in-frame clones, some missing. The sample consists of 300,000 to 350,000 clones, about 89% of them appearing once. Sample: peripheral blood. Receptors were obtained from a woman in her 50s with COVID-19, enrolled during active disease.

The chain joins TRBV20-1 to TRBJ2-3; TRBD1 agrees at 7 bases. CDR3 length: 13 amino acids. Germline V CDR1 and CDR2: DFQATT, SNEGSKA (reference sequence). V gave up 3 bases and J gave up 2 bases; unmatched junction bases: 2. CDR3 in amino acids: CSASQGVTDTQYF. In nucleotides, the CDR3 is TGCAGTGCTAGTCAGGGGGTCACAGATACGCAGTATTTT.

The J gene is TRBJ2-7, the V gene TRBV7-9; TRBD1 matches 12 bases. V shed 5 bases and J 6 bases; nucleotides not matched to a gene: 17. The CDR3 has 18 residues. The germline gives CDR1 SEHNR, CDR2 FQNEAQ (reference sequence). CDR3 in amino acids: CASSTILAGTGGWGEQYF. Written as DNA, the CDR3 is TGTGCCAGCAGCACTATATTAGCCGGGACAGGGGGCTGGGGCGAGCAGTACTTC. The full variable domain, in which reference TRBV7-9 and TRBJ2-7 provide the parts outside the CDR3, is DTGVSQNPRHKITKRGQNVTFRCDPISEHNRLYWYRQTLGQGPEFLTYFQNEAQLEKSRLLSDRFSAERPKGSFSTLEIQRTEQGDSAMYLCASSTILAGTGGWGEQYFGPGTRLTVT.

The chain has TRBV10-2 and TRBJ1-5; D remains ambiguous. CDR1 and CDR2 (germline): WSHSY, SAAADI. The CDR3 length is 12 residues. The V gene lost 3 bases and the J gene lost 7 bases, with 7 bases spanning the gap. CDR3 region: CASSDPLQPQHF. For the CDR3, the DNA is TGCGCCAGCAGTGATCCCCTCCAGCCCCAGCATTTT.

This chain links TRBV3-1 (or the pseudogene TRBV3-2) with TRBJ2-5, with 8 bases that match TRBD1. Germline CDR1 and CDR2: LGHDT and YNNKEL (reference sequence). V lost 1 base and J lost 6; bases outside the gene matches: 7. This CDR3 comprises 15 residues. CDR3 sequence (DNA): TGTGCCAGCAGCCAAGCAGGGGGCGAGGTGCAGACCCAGTACTTC. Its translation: CASSQAGGEVQTQYF.

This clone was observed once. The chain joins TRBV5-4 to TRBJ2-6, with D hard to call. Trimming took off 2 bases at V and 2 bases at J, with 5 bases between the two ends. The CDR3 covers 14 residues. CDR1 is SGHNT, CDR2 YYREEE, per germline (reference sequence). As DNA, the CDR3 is TGTGCCAGCAGCTTTCGAGCTGGGGCCAACGTCCTGACTTTC. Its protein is CASSFRAGANVLTF.

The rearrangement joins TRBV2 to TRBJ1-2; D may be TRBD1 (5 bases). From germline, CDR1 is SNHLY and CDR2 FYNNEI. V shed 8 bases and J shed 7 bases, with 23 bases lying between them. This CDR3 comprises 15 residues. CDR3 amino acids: CASVPQTLMGRGYTF. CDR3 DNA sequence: TGTGCCAGCGTTCCCCAAACTCTCATGGGGCGTGGCTACACCTTC.

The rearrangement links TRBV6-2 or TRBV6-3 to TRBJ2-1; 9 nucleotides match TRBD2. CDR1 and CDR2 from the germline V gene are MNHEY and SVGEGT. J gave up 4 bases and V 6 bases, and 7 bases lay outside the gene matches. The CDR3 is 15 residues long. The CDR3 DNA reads TGTGCCAGCAGCCGAGGCGGGAGGGTATACAATGAGCAGTTCTTC. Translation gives CASSRGGRVYNEQFF.

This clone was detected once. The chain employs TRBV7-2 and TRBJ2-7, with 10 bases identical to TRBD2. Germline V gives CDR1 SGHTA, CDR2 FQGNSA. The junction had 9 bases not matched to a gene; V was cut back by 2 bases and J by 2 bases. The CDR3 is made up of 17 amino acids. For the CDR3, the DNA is TGTGCCAGCAGCTTACTGGGGGGACTAGCGTCACCCTACGAGCAGTACTTC. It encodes CASSLLGGLASPYEQYF.

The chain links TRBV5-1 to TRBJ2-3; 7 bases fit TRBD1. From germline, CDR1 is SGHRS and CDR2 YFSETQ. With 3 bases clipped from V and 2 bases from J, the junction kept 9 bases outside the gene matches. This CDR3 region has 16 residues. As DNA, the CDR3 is TGCGCCAGCAGCTCACGACAGGGAGAGTTCACAGATACGCAGTATTTT. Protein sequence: CASSSRQGEFTDTQYF.

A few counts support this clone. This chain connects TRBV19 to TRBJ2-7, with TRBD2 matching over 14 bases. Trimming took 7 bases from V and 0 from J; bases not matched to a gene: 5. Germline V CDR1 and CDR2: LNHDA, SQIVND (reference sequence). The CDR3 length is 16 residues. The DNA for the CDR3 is TGTGCCAGTACCCGAGGGACTAGCGGGAGCTCCTACGAGCAGTACTTC. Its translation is CASTRGTSGSSYEQYF.

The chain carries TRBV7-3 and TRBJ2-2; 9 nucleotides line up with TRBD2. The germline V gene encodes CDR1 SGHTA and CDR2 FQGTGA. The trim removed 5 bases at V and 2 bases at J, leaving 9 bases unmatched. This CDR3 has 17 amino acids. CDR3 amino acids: CASSSDGGRANTGELFF. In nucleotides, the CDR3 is TGTGCCAGCAGCAGTGACGGCGGGAGGGCCAACACCGGGGAGCTGTTTTTT.

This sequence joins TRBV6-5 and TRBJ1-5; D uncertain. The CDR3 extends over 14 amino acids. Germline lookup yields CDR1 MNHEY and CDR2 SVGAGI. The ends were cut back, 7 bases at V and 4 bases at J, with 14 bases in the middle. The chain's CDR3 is CASKDDHGNQPQHF. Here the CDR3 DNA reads TGTGCCAGCAAGGATGATCACGGGAATCAGCCCCAGCATTTT.

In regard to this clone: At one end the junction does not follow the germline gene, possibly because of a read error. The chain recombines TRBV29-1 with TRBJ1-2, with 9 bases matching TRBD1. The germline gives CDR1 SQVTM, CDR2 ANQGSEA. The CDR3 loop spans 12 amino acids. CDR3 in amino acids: CSVQDRGDGYTF. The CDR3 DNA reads TGCAGCGTTCAAGACAGGGGGGATGGCTACACCTTC.

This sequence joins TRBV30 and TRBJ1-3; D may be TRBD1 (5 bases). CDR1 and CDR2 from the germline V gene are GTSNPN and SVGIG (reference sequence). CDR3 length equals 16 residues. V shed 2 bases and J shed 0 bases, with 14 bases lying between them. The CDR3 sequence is CAWSKNRRSSGNTIYF. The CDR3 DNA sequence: TGTGCCTGGAGTAAAAACAGGCGGTCCTCTGGAAACACCATATATTTT.

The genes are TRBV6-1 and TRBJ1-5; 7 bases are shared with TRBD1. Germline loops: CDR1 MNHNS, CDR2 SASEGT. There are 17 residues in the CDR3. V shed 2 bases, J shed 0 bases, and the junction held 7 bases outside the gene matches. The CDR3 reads CASSERQGWNSNQPQHF. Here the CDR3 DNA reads TGTGCCAGCAGTGAACGACAGGGTTGGAATAGCAATCAGCCCCAGCATTTT.